These 12 T cell receptor beta chains were sequenced from one sample in a study of shared clonotypes between healthy human individuals (dated by TCRdb to 2020 to 2021). The library relied on the immunoSEQ multiplex PCR assay. TCRdb stores this immuneACCESS table with in-frame sequences only. Part of the clones is absent; in the studies checked, under half of the shortfall reflects unresolved V genes, and no reason is known for the rest. This sample gives around 940,000 clones in total; 76% of them show up just once. The ten largest clonotypes hold approximately 1.5% of the sample. The material sequenced was memory CD4+ T cells sorted from blood. The cell subset or site label of this sample denotes: CD45RA-negative fraction. The origin of the receptors is a man younger than 30 in good health.

This sequence joins TRBV10-3 and TRBJ2-5, with 8 bases aligning to TRBD2. Trimming at V came to 4 bases and at J to 5 bases, leaving 9 bases not matched to a gene. The CDR3 has 15 amino acids. The germline V gene has CDR1 ENHRY and CDR2 SYGVKD. DNA for the CDR3: TGTGCCATCAGTGCCGGAGTAGCGGGGTTGGAGACCCAGTACTTC. Translation gives CAISAGVAGLETQYF.

This clone turned up a few times. The V gene is TRBV6-6, the J gene TRBJ1-6, with 7 positions matching TRBD1. V lost 6 bases to trimming and J lost 10 bases; unmatched junction nucleotides: 9. The V gene's germline CDR1 is MNHNY and CDR2 SVGAGI (reference sequence). The CDR3 contains 14 residues. In DNA form, the CDR3 reads TGTGCCAGCAGCCCGCGACAGGGTCCGTCACCCCTCCACTTT. As protein: CASSPRQGPSPLHF.

The gene calls are TRBV7-2 and TRBJ2-7; 8 positions match TRBD1. CDR3 size: 13 residues. In germline, CDR1 is SGHTA, CDR2 FQGNSA. The V and J ends lost 5 bases and 2 bases, in that order; junction bases with no gene match: 2. DNA of the CDR3: TGTGCCAGCAGCCCCAGGGGGCCCTACGAGCAGTACTTC. Translating gives CASSPRGPYEQYF.

The chain links TRBV19 to TRBJ2-6; D is uncertain. This CDR3 is 15 amino acids long. CDR1 LNHDA and CDR2 SQIVND come from the germline V gene (reference sequence). Trimming pared 5 bases from V and 0 bases from J, leaving 8 bases between. CDR3 nucleotides: TGTGCCAGTAGTTTTGATCGCTCTGGGGCCAACGTCCTGACTTTC. It codes for CASSFDRSGANVLTF.

The chain carries TRBV2 and TRBJ2-7; weak D call: TRBD2 (6 bases). Germline values: CDR1 SNHLY, CDR2 FYNNEI. CDR3 length equals 14 residues. The ends were cut back, 4 bases at V and 5 bases at J, with 15 bases in the middle. DNA for the CDR3: TGTGCCAGCAGTGGGGGACTCGGTATTGACGAGCAGTACTTC. Translation gives CASSGGLGIDEQYF.

The genes are TRBV6-4 and TRBJ1-2; D may be TRBD1 (6 bases). Germline V gene lookup returns CDR1 MRHNA and CDR2 SNTAGT. This CDR3 spans 12 amino acids. V was clipped by 3 bases and J by 7 bases, with 9 bases between them. The CDR3 loop is CASSEQGSGYTF. As DNA, the CDR3 is TGTGCCAGCAGTGAACAGGGAAGTGGCTACACCTTC.

V gene TRBV28 combines with J gene TRBJ1-1, with a tentative D call TRBD1 (6 bases). This CDR3 has 14 amino acids. The germline V gene has CDR1 MDHEN and CDR2 SYDVKM. Trimming removed 6 bases at V and 0 bases at J, with 11 bases between. CDR3 in amino acids: CASSSGQLNTEAFF. The CDR3 DNA sequence: TGTGCCAGCAGCTCAGGACAGTTGAACACTGAAGCTTTCTTT.

The chain carries TRBV30 and TRBJ1-3; D not resolved. V lost 6 bases and J 0 bases, leaving 15 bases between the germline ends. Per germline, CDR1 GTSNPN and CDR2 SVGIG (reference sequence). The length of the CDR3 is 15 residues. CDR3 coding DNA: TGTGCCTGTAATAAGGAGACCCACTCTGGAAACACCATATATTTT. Protein: CACNKETHSGNTIYF.

The chain carries TRBV11-2 and TRBJ1-4, with D unresolved. CDR3 length: 15 residues. V was cut by 5 bases and J by 3 bases, with 13 bases left in between. Per the germline V gene, CDR1 is SGHAT and CDR2 is FQNNGV. CDR3 residues: CASSPDPLANEKLFF. The CDR3 nucleotides read TGTGCCAGCAGCCCCGACCCACTGGCTAATGAAAAACTGTTTTTT.

The V gene is TRBV6-5, the J gene TRBJ2-2; 11 bases are a match to TRBD2. V lost 7 bases and J lost 4; bases outside the gene matches: 5. The germline CDR1 and CDR2 sequences are MNHEY and SVGAGI. The CDR3 length is 15 residues. This CDR3 reads CASKKTSGATGELFF. The CDR3, as DNA: TGTGCCAGCAAAAAGACTAGCGGGGCCACCGGGGAGCTGTTTTTT.

J is TRBJ2-1 and V is TRBV7-2; a weak D match, TRBD1 (8 bases). CDR3 length: 15 amino acids. V lost 5 bases and J 9 bases, leaving 20 bases between the germline ends. CDR1 SGHTA and CDR2 FQGNSA come from the germline V gene. The chain's CDR3 is CASSLPRQGRGEQFF. DNA for the CDR3: TGTGCCAGCAGCCTCCCGAGACAGGGGAGGGGTGAGCAGTTCTTC.

The chain joins TRBV7-2 to TRBJ2-1; maybe TRBD2 (5 bases). The CDR3 runs to 18 residues. V lost 3 bases to trimming and J lost 5 bases, with 23 bases between them. Germline loops: CDR1 SGHTA, CDR2 FQGNSA. The CDR3 protein is CASSFSWTVRTPDNEQFF. In DNA, the CDR3 is TGTGCCAGCAGCTTTTCGTGGACTGTCCGGACTCCTGACAATGAGCAGTTCTTC.